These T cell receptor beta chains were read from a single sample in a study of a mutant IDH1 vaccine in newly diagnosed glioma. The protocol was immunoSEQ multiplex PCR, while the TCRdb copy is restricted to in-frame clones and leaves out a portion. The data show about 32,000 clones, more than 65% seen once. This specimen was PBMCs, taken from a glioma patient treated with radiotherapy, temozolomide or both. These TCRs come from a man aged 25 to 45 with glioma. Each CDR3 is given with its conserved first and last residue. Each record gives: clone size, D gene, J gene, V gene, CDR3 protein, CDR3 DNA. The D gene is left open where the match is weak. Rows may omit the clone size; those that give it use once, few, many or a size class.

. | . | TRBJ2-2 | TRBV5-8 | CASSMHRALLLGNTGELFF | TGTGCCAGCAGCATGCACAGGGCTCTCCTCCTTGGGAACACCGGGGAGCTGTTTTTT
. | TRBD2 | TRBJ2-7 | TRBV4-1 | CASSQPLAGDNEQYF | TGCGCCAGCAGCCAACCACTAGCGGGAGATAACGAGCAGTACTTC
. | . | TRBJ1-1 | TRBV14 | CASSQRTVNTEAFF | TGTGCCAGCAGCCAGAGGACGGTGAACACTGAAGCTTTCTTT
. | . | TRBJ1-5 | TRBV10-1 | CASPSAAGNQPQHF | TGCGCCAGCCCCTCCGCAGCAGGCAATCAGCCCCAGCATTTT
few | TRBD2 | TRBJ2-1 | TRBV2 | CASSEASSGGAAEQFF | TGTGCCAGCAGTGAAGCGTCTAGCGGGGGGGCCGCGGAGCAGTTCTTC
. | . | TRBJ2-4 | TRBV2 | CASSEALLKHF | TGTGCCAGCAGTGAAGCGCTTCTGAAACACTTC
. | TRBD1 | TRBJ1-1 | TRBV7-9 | CASSPRQGARDTEAFF | TGTGCCAGCAGCCCAAGACAGGGGGCGCGGGACACTGAAGCTTTCTTT
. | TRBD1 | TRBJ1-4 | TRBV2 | CASSLGQGAIEKLFF | TGTGCCAGCAGCTTAGGACAGGGGGCGATTGAAAAACTGTTTTTT
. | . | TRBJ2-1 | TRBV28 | CASSLGQGNDNEQFF | TGTGCCAGCAGTTTAGGGCAGGGTAACGACAATGAGCAGTTCTTC
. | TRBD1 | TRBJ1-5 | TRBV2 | CASHPSLWTGERNQPQHF | TGTGCCAGCCACCCCTCACTATGGACAGGAGAGCGTAATCAGCCCCAGCATTTT
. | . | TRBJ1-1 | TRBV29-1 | CSVRLNTEAFF | TGCAGCGTGCGGTTGAACACTGAAGCTTTCTTT
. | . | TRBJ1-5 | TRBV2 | CASSEGGAFSQPQHF | TGTGCCAGCAGTGAAGGGGGGGCGTTCTCTCAGCCCCAGCATTTT
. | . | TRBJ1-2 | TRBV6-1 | CASRDLKNPNYGYTF | TGTGCCAGCAGGGACCTTAAAAACCCTAACTATGGCTACACCTTC
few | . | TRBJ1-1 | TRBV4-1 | CASSVRDIDTEAFF | TGCGCCAGCAGCGTCCGGGACATCGACACTGAAGCTTTCTTT
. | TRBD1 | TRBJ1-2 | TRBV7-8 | CASSLQGAYGYTF | TGTGCCAGCAGCCTTCAGGGGGCCTATGGCTACACCTTC
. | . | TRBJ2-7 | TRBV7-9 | CASSLSFGMGEQYF | TGTGCCAGCAGCTTGAGTTTTGGAATGGGGGAGCAGTACTTC
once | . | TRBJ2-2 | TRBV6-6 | CASSSFRGTGELFF | TGTGCCAGCAGTTCCTTCCGGGGGACCGGGGAGCTGTTTTTT
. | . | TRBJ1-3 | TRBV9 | CASSEQLSGNTIYF | TGTGCCAGCAGCGAACAGCTCTCTGGAAACACCATATATTTT
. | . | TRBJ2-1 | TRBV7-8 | CASSLSAGTNDEQFF | TGTGCCAGCAGCTTATCTGCGGGAACTAACGATGAGCAGTTCTTC
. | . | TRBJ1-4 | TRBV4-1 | CASSQSPGQALATNEKLFF | TGCGCCAGCAGCCAAAGTCCCGGACAAGCCCTGGCAACTAATGAAAAACTGTTTTTT
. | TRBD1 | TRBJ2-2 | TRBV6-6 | CASRDRGGTGELFF | TGTGCCAGCCGGGACAGGGGAGGCACCGGGGAGCTGTTTTTT
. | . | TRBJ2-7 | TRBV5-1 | CASSLEGGQLYEQYF | TGCGCCAGCAGCTTGGAGGGGGGACAGCTCTACGAGCAGTACTTC
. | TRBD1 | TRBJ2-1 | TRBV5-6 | CASSLRPNRGPYEQFF | TGTGCCAGCAGCTTGCGCCCGAACAGGGGGCCCTATGAGCAGTTCTTC
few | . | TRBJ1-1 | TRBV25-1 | CASSVEMNTEAFF | TGTGCCAGCAGTGTAGAGATGAACACTGAAGCTTTCTTT
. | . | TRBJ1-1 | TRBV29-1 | CSVERVANTEAFF | TGCAGCGTTGAACGGGTTGCGAACACTGAAGCTTTCTTT